The 28 T cell receptor beta chains in this list originate from one sample, sequenced in a study of CD8 T cells in Susac syndrome. Reverse transcription of about 0.45 to 1 ug RNA was performed with random hexamers. TCRdb reprocessed the immunoSEQ multiplex PCR reads with MiXCR, giving one entry per CDR3 protein. In the table there are about 200,000 distinct CDR3 sequences, about 94% of which are singletons. The material sequenced was CD4+ T cells from PBMCs. These receptors came from a human donor with multiple sclerosis.

The chain couples TRBV30 to TRBJ2-7, with D possibly being TRBD2 (6 bases). CDR1 is GTSNPN and CDR2 is SVGIG in the germline V gene (reference sequence). V lost 1 base and J 6 bases, leaving 13 bases between the germline ends. CDR3 length: 13 amino acids. CDR3 in amino acids: CAWSAPGTPEQYF. CDR3 DNA sequence: TGTGCCTGGAGTGCCCCCGGGACTCCCGAGCAGTACTTC. The whole variable domain, remainder taken from reference TRBV30 and TRBJ2-7, is SQTIHQWPATLVQPVGSPLSLECTVEGTSNPNLYWYRQAAGRGLQLLFYSVGIGQISSEVPQNLSASRPQDRQFILSSKKLLLSDSGFYLCAWSAPGTPEQYFGPGTRLTVT.

The genes are TRBV2 and TRBJ1-5; 10 bases line up with TRBD1. CDR1 and CDR2 (germline): SNHLY, FYNNEI. The CDR3 runs 13 residues. Losses at the gene ends were 7 bases for V and 6 bases for J; bases not matched to a gene: 3. DNA of the CDR3: TGTGCCAGCACCGGGACAGGGGTTCAGCCCCAGCATTTT. Its translation: CASTGTGVQPQHF.

V usage is TRBV20-1 and J usage is TRBJ2-1; D is unresolved. Germline-derived CDR1 and CDR2 are DFQATT and SNEGSKA (reference sequence). V shed 1 base and J shed 0 bases, with 13 bases lying between them. The CDR3 sequence is 16 residues long. CDR3 in DNA: TGCAGTGCTAGAGTAGGTGATTTAAGCTCCTACAATGAGCAGTTCTTC. It specifies CSARVGDLSSYNEQFF.

The J gene is TRBJ1-5, the V gene TRBV27; 7 bases fit TRBD1. CDR3 length: 14 residues. With V trimmed by 4 bases and J by 1 base, 1 base remained unmatched. CDR1 and CDR2 from the germline V gene are MNHEY and SMNVEV (reference sequence). CDR3 DNA: TGTGCCAGCAGTTACAGGGGAAGCAATCAGCCCCAGCATTTT. It yields the protein CASSYRGSNQPQHF.

This clonotype was observed once. V is TRBV12-3 or TRBV12-4 and J is TRBJ2-3; no firm D call. The CDR3 covers 12 residues. Trimming cost V 2 bases and J 9 bases, with 9 bases left between them. The CDR3 is CASSLRESTQYF. The DNA of the CDR3 is TGTGCCAGCAGTTTACGAGAAAGCACGCAGTATTTT.

This chain joins TRBV9 and TRBJ2-5, with a possible D match to TRBD2 (6 bases). There are 15 residues in the CDR3. Germline values: CDR1 SGDLS, CDR2 YYNGEE. V shed 4 bases and J shed 2 bases, with 15 bases lying between them. Written as DNA, the CDR3 is TGTGCCAGCAGCCCCCAGGTCGGGACTCAAGAGACCCAGTACTTC. This sequence encodes CASSPQVGTQETQYF.

The table lists this clonotype with a count of one. Here the CDR3 DNA reads TGTGCCAGCTCACCACGAAGCGGGGGAATGGGCGAGACCCAGTACTTC. Encoded protein: CASSPRSGGMGETQYF. The chain joins TRBV18 to TRBJ2-5; 8 nucleotides match TRBD2. Trimming took 1 base from V and 5 from J; bases not matched to a gene: 9. In germline, CDR1 is KGHSH, CDR2 LQKENI. The CDR3 length is 16 residues.

This clonotype came up once. The chain links TRBV12-3 or TRBV12-4 to TRBJ2-2, with TRBD1 matching 8 bases. The CDR3 loop spans 16 amino acids. J lost 1 base, V lost 4 bases, and 5 bases had no gene match. CDR3 DNA sequence: TGTGCCAGCAGTTCGTTCGACAGGGGGAACACCGGGGAGCTGTTTTTT. This gives the protein CASSSFDRGNTGELFF.

This clonotype was found once. The CDR3 protein is CSARAPGQGRNEQYF. CDR3 in DNA: TGCAGTGCTAGAGCCCCGGGACAGGGTAGAAACGAGCAGTACTTC. The V gene is TRBV20-1, the J gene TRBJ2-7; 9 bases map to TRBD1. The V and J ends lost 1 base and 5 bases, in that order; junction bases with no gene match: 9. There are 15 residues in the CDR3. Germline CDR1 is DFQATT and CDR2 is SNEGSKA (reference sequence).

This chain uses TRBV14 with TRBJ2-7, with 7 bases aligning to TRBD2. V lost 3 bases and J lost 2; bases outside the gene matches: 1. Germline V lookup: CDR1 SGHDN, CDR2 FVKESK. The CDR3 is made up of 13 amino acids. The CDR3 region has the DNA TGTGCCAGCAGCCAGGCGGGGGCCTACGAGCAGTACTTC. It translates to CASSQAGAYEQYF. Variable domain in full (rest from reference TRBV14 and TRBJ2-7): EAGVTQFPSHSVIEKGQTVTLRCDPISGHDNLYWYRRVMGKEIKFLLHFVKESKQDESGMPNNRFLAERTGGTYSTLKVQPAELEDSGVYFCASSQAGAYEQYFGPGTRLTVT.

V gene TRBV20-1 combines with J gene TRBJ2-1; D not resolved. V was trimmed by 3 bases and J by 1 base, leaving 4 bases between them. The CDR3 is made up of 12 amino acids. CDR1 is DFQATT, CDR2 SNEGSKA, per germline (reference sequence). In nucleotides, the CDR3 is TGCAGTGCTAGTCAATCCTACAATGAGCAGTTCTTC. The encoded protein is CSASQSYNEQFF.

CDR3 nucleotides: TGCAGTGCTAGAGATGCCCGGAGCCGCGTCGAGCAGTACTTC. Its protein product is CSARDARSRVEQYF. The V call is TRBV20-1, the J call TRBJ2-7; D not resolved. The V gene lost 0 bases and the J gene lost 6 bases, with 15 bases spanning the gap. CDR1 and CDR2 (germline): DFQATT, SNEGSKA (reference sequence). The CDR3 runs 14 residues.

This rearrangement joins TRBV29-1 to TRBJ1-5, with TRBD1 matching 8 bases. In germline, CDR1 is SQVTM, CDR2 ANQGSEA. This CDR3 is 15 amino acids long. J was trimmed by 8 bases and V by 7 bases; bases with no gene match: 16. The CDR3 protein is CSAKIGQGPQEPQHF. The CDR3 DNA sequence: TGCAGCGCGAAGATAGGACAGGGCCCTCAAGAGCCCCAGCATTTT.

This chain connects TRBV7-2 to TRBJ1-4; TRBD1 matches 8 bases. CDR1 and CDR2 (germline): SGHTA, FQGNSA. The CDR3 covers 12 residues. The trim removed 6 bases at V and 9 bases at J, leaving 3 bases unmatched. The CDR3 loop is CASSRDRKKLFF. CDR3 sequence (DNA): TGTGCCAGCAGTCGGGACAGGAAAAAACTGTTTTTT.

This chain joins TRBV5-1 and TRBJ2-3, with D perhaps matching TRBD2 (6 bases). Germline V CDR1 and CDR2: SGHRS, YFSETQ. Trimming pared 4 bases from V and 0 bases from J, leaving 12 bases between. This CDR3 contains 15 residues. The CDR3 DNA reads TGCGCCAGCAGCGGCGGGACGCCCAGCACAGATACGCAGTATTTT. It translates to CASSGGTPSTDTQYF.

This sequence joins TRBV20-1 and TRBJ2-1; 8 nucleotides agree with TRBD2. Germline CDR1 reads DFQATT; CDR2 reads SNEGSKA (reference sequence). Unmatched junction bases numbered 7, after V lost 1 base and J lost 2 bases. The CDR3 extends over 16 amino acids. CDR3 DNA: TGCAGTGCTAGAGCCATGGGACTAGTCGCCTACAATGAGCAGTTCTTC. Amino acid sequence: CSARAMGLVAYNEQFF.

The V and J genes are TRBV18 and TRBJ2-7; possibly TRBD2 for D (5 bases). Germline values: CDR1 KGHSH, CDR2 LQKENI. V shed 0 bases and J shed 3 bases, with 9 bases lying between them. The length of the CDR3 is 14 residues. As DNA, the CDR3 is TGTGCCAGCTCACCACCCGGTGGAGGCTACGAGCAGTACTTC. Translating gives CASSPPGGGYEQYF. Supplemented by reference TRBV18 and TRBJ2-7, the full variable domain reads NAGVMQNPRHLVRRRGQEARLRCSPMKGHSHVYWYRQLPEEGLKFMVYLQKENIIDESGMPKERFSAEFPKEGPSILRIQQVVRGDSAAYFCASSPPGGGYEQYFGPGTRLTVT.

The chain employs TRBV7-9 and TRBJ2-1; D may be TRBD2 (5 bases). The CDR3 sequence is 13 residues long. Looked up from germline, CDR1 is SEHNR and CDR2 is FQNEAQ (reference sequence). Trimming removed 3 bases from V and 4 bases from J, with 7 bases in between. The CDR3 DNA reads TGTGCCAGCAGCTTGGGAGAATACAATGAGCAGTTCTTC. This encodes CASSLGEYNEQFF.

The chain couples TRBV9 to TRBJ1-1, with TRBD1 as a possible D gene (5 bases). Germline CDR1 reads SGDLS; CDR2 reads YYNGEE. This CDR3 region has 15 residues. The V end lost 0 bases, the J end lost 2 bases, and 11 bases lay between the germline ends. The CDR3 here is CASSVALGTNTEAFF. The CDR3 region has the DNA TGTGCCAGCAGCGTAGCTCTGGGGACTAACACTGAAGCTTTCTTT.

A few counts support this clonotype. The chain uses TRBV3-1 and TRBJ2-1; D is unclear. Germline V gene sequence: CDR1 LGHDT, CDR2 YNNKEL (reference sequence). Trimming removed 3 bases from V and 9 bases from J, with 12 bases in between. The CDR3 runs 13 residues. The CDR3: CASSQALIGEQFF. In DNA form, the CDR3 reads TGTGCCAGCAGCCAGGCCCTTATCGGTGAGCAGTTCTTC.

The chain links TRBV9 to TRBJ2-7; the D gene could be TRBD1 or TRBD2 (5 bases each). Per the germline V gene, CDR1 is SGDLS and CDR2 is YYNGEE. The CDR3 is 14 residues long. V lost 2 bases and J lost 3, with 12 bases in between. CDR3 bases: TGTGCCAGCAGCGTGGGACCTACTAACTACGAGCAGTACTTC. This gives the protein CASSVGPTNYEQYF.

The gene calls are TRBV24-1 and TRBJ2-1; 7 bases map to TRBD1. The V segment lost 10 bases and the J segment 8 bases; nucleotides outside the gene matches: 7. The CDR3 consists of 12 residues. The germline gives CDR1 KGHDR, CDR2 SFDVKD. DNA of the CDR3: TGTGCCACGGGACAGCGAGTCGATGAGCAGTTCTTC. Translation: CATGQRVDEQFF.

This chain connects TRBV3-1 to TRBJ1-6; D is unresolved. The germline gives CDR1 LGHDT, CDR2 YNNKEL (reference sequence). The CDR3 sequence is 14 residues long. Trimming stripped 2 bases from V and 7 bases from J, with 9 bases between. The CDR3 DNA reads as TGTGCCAGCAGCCAACGGGCAGAGAATTCACCCCTCCACTTT. This translates into CASSQRAENSPLHF.

The chain couples TRBV6-2 or TRBV6-3 to TRBJ2-5, with 8 bases identical to TRBD1. CDR1 and CDR2 from the germline V gene are MNHEY and SVGEGT. V trimming: 7 bases; J trimming: 4 bases; junction bases outside the gene matches: 5. The CDR3 is 13 amino acids. CDR3: CASTGQGSETQYF. In DNA, the CDR3 is TGTGCCAGCACAGGACAGGGTTCAGAGACCCAGTACTTC.

The chain carries TRBV28 and TRBJ1-6; D remains ambiguous. Per germline, CDR1 MDHEN and CDR2 SYDVKM. The CDR3 runs to 14 residues. V gave up 2 bases and J gave up 10 bases, with 12 bases separating them. In DNA, the CDR3 is TGTGCCAGCAGTTTAGGCCCCGCTTACTCACCCCTCCACTTT. Protein sequence: CASSLGPAYSPLHF.

The chain couples TRBV20-1 to TRBJ2-1, with 7 nucleotides matching TRBD2. The germline V gene encodes CDR1 DFQATT and CDR2 SNEGSKA (reference sequence). This CDR3 has 13 residues. The CDR3 nucleotides are TGCAGCCTCTCGGGACTACCCCGGAATGAGCAGTTCTTC. Its translation is CSLSGLPRNEQFF.

The chain employs TRBV30 and TRBJ1-2; no clear D gene. The germline V gene encodes CDR1 GTSNPN and CDR2 SVGIG (reference sequence). With 5 bases removed from V and 4 bases from J, the gap between germline ends came to 8 bases. The CDR3 spans 11 residues. The CDR3 sequence: CAWGGFYGYTF. In DNA form, the CDR3 reads TGTGCCTGGGGCGGATTCTATGGCTACACCTTC.

V usage is TRBV6-2 or TRBV6-3 and J usage is TRBJ1-4, with a possible D match to TRBD1 (5 bases). The CDR3 is 14 residues long. Trimming cost V 5 bases and J 8 bases, with 15 bases left between them. Germline values: CDR1 MNHEY, CDR2 SVGEGT. CDR3 sequence: CASSRDLRREKLFF. In DNA form, the CDR3 reads TGTGCCAGCAGTCGGGACCTGAGGAGGGAAAAACTGTTTTTT.